Following are 16 T cell receptor beta chains from one sample sequenced in a study of T-cell memory formation after mild COVID-19. Each CDR3 protein is one row after TCRdb ran MiXCR on the 5' RACE reads. The sample yields more than 250,000 distinct CDR3 sequences, more than 15% seen once. Sequencing was performed on PBMCs or a T cell subset sorted from them (not recorded which). The receptor set was obtained from a man aged 18 to 35 who had mild COVID-19 (a few samples of this study predate the infection). Cell type and time point are not known.

This clonotype was seen a few times. The V call is TRBV5-1, the J call TRBJ2-1, with 8 nucleotides matching TRBD2. CDR1 SGHRS and CDR2 YFSETQ come from the germline V gene. This CDR3 region has 18 residues. The J segment lost 0 bases and the V segment lost 0 bases, leaving 8 bases of the junction unmatched. In nucleotides, the CDR3 is TGCGCCAGCAGCTTGGGAGGACTAGCATCGAGCTCCTACAATGAGCAGTTCTTC. Its protein product is CASSLGGLASSSYNEQFF.

The rearrangement joins TRBV5-4 to TRBJ2-3, with a possible D match to TRBD2 (7 bases). V lost 9 bases to trimming and J lost 4 bases, with 18 bases between them. CDR1 is SGHNT, CDR2 YYREEE, per germline (reference sequence). The CDR3 totals 14 residues. CDR3: CAILDGGRADTQYF. CDR3 nucleotide sequence: TGTGCCATACTCGACGGGGGGCGTGCAGATACGCAGTATTTT.

V and J are TRBV6-5 and TRBJ2-5; the D is unclear. The V gene lost 3 bases and the J gene lost 5 bases, with 10 bases spanning the gap. This CDR3 is 13 amino acids long. Germline V CDR1 and CDR2: MNHEY, SVGAGI. The CDR3 loop reads CASSYRRSETQYF. CDR3 in DNA: TGTGCCAGCAGTTATCGCAGGTCCGAGACCCAGTACTTC.

The genes are TRBV9 and TRBJ2-3, with a tentative D call TRBD2 (6 bases). This CDR3 has 14 residues. Germline V gives CDR1 SGDLS, CDR2 YYNGEE. Trimming took 6 bases from V and 0 from J, leaving 11 bases between them. CDR3 loop: CASTAGRSTDTQYF. The CDR3 DNA sequence: TGTGCCAGCACGGCGGGGAGGAGCACAGATACGCAGTATTTT.

In this sample, this clonotype turned up many times. This sequence joins TRBV4-3 and TRBJ1-2; D is unresolved. Between the trimmed V and J ends, which lost 0 bases and 13 bases, there was a span of 15 bases. In germline, CDR1 is LGHNA, CDR2 YSLEER. The CDR3 has 13 residues. CDR3 loop: CASSQDRAVFCTF. For the CDR3, the DNA is TGCGCCAGCAGCCAAGATAGGGCCGTATTTTGCACCTTC.

The chain is built from TRBV12-3 or TRBV12-4 and TRBJ2-1; no definite D call. This CDR3 is 12 amino acids long. V lost 3 bases and J 6 bases, leaving 6 bases between the germline ends. CDR3: CASSFGINEQFF. Written as DNA, the CDR3 is TGTGCCAGCAGTTTTGGGATCAATGAGCAGTTCTTC.

The chain links TRBV4-1 to TRBJ2-5, with D perhaps matching TRBD2 (5 bases). V shed 4 bases and J shed 7 bases, with 16 bases lying between them. Germline values: CDR1 MGHRA, CDR2 YSYEKL. The CDR3 contains 14 residues. The CDR3 reads CASSPQRNRGTQYF. DNA of the CDR3: TGCGCCAGCAGCCCCCAGCGGAACCGGGGGACCCAGTACTTC.

This clonotype has just a few counts. J is TRBJ2-7 and V is TRBV20-1; tentatively, D is TRBD1 (6 bases). The CDR3 contains 13 residues. Germline V lookup: CDR1 DFQATT, CDR2 SNEGSKA (reference sequence). Trimming left V 0 bases short and J 4 bases short, with 10 bases between. In DNA form, the CDR3 reads TGCAGTGCTAGAGATGTCCAGGGGTACGAGCAGTACGTC. Its protein product is CSARDVQGYEQYV.

This clonotype was counted a few times. This chain links TRBV7-9 with TRBJ2-3, with D possibly matching TRBD2 (5 bases). V was clipped by 5 bases and J by 4 bases, with 13 bases between them. This CDR3 has 14 amino acids. Germline CDR1 reads SEHNR; CDR2 reads FQNEAQ (reference sequence). CDR3 protein: CASSPLSGPDTQYF. The CDR3 DNA follows: TGTGCCAGCAGCCCCCTAAGCGGCCCAGATACGCAGTATTTT.

This clonotype has only a few counts. The chain links TRBV7-9 to TRBJ1-5; no clear D gene. V shed 5 bases and J shed 4 bases, with 12 bases lying between them. From germline, CDR1 is SEHNR and CDR2 FQNEAQ (reference sequence). The CDR3 length is 14 residues. DNA of the CDR3: TGTGCCAGCAGCGACGCCTTTAGAAATCAGCCCCAGCATTTT. Its translation is CASSDAFRNQPQHF.

The DNA of the CDR3 is TGTGCCACCAGAACTCGACGGAATGGGGTCCAAGAGACCCAGTACTTC. This codes for CATRTRRNGVQETQYF. This sequence joins TRBV15 and TRBJ2-5; D remains ambiguous. Germline assignment: CDR1 LNHNV and CDR2 YYDKDF (reference sequence). The CDR3 totals 16 residues. V was cut by 6 bases and J by 1 base, with 18 bases left in between.

The rearrangement joins TRBV9 to TRBJ2-2; 10 nucleotides line up with TRBD1. CDR3 length: 17 amino acids. Germline V gene lookup returns CDR1 SGDLS and CDR2 YYNGEE. Trimming cost V 0 bases and J 2 bases; bases outside gene matches: 4. The CDR3 DNA reads as TGTGCCAGCAGCGTAGCGGGGACAGGGGAAAACACCGGGGAGCTGTTTTTT. This gives the protein CASSVAGTGENTGELFF.

The V call is TRBV18, the J call TRBJ2-3; perhaps TRBD2 as D (5 bases). CDR1 and CDR2 from the germline V gene are KGHSH and LQKENI. This CDR3 region has 16 residues. The V and J ends lost 0 bases and 0 bases respectively, with 10 bases between them. The CDR3 is CASSPPGGFSTDTQYF. The CDR3 DNA reads TGTGCCAGCTCACCACCGGGCGGGTTTAGCACAGATACGCAGTATTTT.

This clonotype was picked up a small number of times. The rearrangement joins TRBV7-2 to TRBJ1-5; D gene unclear. Germline V gene lookup returns CDR1 SGHTA and CDR2 FQGNSA. Trimming removed 3 bases at V and 5 bases at J, with 11 bases between. This CDR3 has 14 residues. The CDR3 region is CASSFSASDQPQHF. CDR3 nucleotides: TGTGCCAGCAGCTTTTCGGCATCCGATCAGCCCCAGCATTTT.

This clonotype has a count of ten or more. At one end the junction does not follow the germline gene, possibly because of a read error. V is TRBV5-1 and J is TRBJ2-7, with D maybe TRBD1 (6 bases). Per the germline V gene, CDR1 is SGHRS and CDR2 is YFSETQ. The CDR3 is 14 residues long. CDR3 in amino acids: CASSLRTDSYEQYF. The CDR3 coding sequence is TGTGCCAGCAGCTTACGGACAGACTCCTACGAGCAGTACTTC.

The chain has TRBV29-1 and TRBJ1-1, with 7 bases lining up with TRBD1. V trimming: 4 bases; J trimming: 1 base; junction bases outside the gene matches: 9. Germline loops: CDR1 SQVTM, CDR2 ANQGSEA. The CDR3 extends over 15 amino acids. The CDR3 loop reads CSVGKGPGGNTEAFF. The CDR3 DNA reads TGCAGCGTTGGTAAAGGTCCAGGGGGGAACACTGAAGCTTTCTTT.